Given below is one T cell receptor beta chain in context. Germline loops: CDR1 SGHAT, CDR2 FQNNGV. J lost 0 bases, V lost 10 bases, and 5 bases had no gene match. The CDR3 loop spans 15 amino acids. The data are from a study of molecular identifiers for immune sequencing clone quantification. A CD8+CD4-CCR7+CD45RA+ phenotype served as the sorting definition for naive CD8 T cells. Previously reported methods and listed TCR primers produced the bulk TCR libraries. TCRdb called the PCR reads again in MiXCR, with one record for every CDR3 protein. The sample gives around 460,000 distinct CDR3 sequences, about 25% of which show up once; roughly 0.79% is in the top ten.

This sequence originates from a human donor in good health. Some libraries in this study had Jurkat cell RNA spiked in. The chain joins TRBV11-2 to TRBJ2-3; 12 bases line up with TRBD2. The material sequenced was naive CD8+ T cells from blood, with Jurkat cell RNA spiked in. Subset indicated: FACS-sorted CD8+CD4-CCR7+CD45RA+ naive T cells. The CDR3 sequence is CANQLAGGSTDTQYF. The CDR3, as DNA: TGTGCCAACCAACTAGCGGGGGGTAGCACAGATACGCAGTATTTT.